This T cell receptor beta chain originates from a study of blood T cells in healthy people across ages. This clonotype was detected a few times. Trimming took 5 bases from V and 0 from J, leaving 16 bases between them. Germline CDR1 and CDR2: SEHNR and FQNEAQ (reference sequence). This CDR3 is built from 16 residues. Primed by a sample-barcoded 5' primer and a J-beta primer mix, a second PCR proceeded for 7 to 11 cycles. TCRdb fed the 5' RACE reads into MiXCR, producing one record per CDR3 protein. The sample carries around 800,000 distinct CDR3 sequences, around 25% recorded once. The same data also went into a second study, on T cells of mothers and their children.

Specimen: blood. V and J are TRBV7-9 and TRBJ1-1; D uncertain. The TCR sequence derives from a boy aged 10-17 years in good health. Here the CDR3 reads CASSASVASMNTEAFF. Here the CDR3 DNA reads TGTGCCAGCAGCGCCTCTGTGGCATCCATGAACACTGAAGCTTTCTTT.